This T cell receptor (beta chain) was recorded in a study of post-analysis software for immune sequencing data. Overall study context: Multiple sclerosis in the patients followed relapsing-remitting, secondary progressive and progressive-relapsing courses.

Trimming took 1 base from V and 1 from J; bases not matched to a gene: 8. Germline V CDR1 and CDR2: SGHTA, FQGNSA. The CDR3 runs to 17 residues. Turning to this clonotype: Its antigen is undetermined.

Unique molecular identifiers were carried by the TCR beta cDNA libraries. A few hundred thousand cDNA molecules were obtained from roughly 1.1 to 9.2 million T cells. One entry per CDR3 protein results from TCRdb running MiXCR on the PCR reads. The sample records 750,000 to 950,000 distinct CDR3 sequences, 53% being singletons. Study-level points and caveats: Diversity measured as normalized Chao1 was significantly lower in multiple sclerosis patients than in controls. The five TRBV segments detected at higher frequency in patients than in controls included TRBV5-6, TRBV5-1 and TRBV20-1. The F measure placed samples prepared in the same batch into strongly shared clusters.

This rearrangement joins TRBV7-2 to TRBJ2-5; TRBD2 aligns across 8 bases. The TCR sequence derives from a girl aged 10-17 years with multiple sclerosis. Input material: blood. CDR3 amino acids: CASSLVGALAVQETQYF. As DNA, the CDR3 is TGTGCCAGCAGCTTAGTCGGTGCACTAGCGGTCCAAGAGACCCAGTACTTC.